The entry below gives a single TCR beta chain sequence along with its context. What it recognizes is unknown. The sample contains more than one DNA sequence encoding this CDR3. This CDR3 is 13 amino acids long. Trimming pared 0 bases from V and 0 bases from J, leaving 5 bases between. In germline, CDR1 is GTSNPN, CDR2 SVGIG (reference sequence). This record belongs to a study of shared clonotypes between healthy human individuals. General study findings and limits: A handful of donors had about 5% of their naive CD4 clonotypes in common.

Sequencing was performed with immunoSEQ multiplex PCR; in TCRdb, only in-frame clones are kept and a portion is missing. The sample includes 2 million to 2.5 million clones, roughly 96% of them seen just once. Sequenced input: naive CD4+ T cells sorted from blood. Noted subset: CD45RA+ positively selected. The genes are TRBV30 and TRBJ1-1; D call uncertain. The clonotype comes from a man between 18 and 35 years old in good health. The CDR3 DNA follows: TGTGCCTGGAGTGTACAGTTGAACACTGAAGCTTTCTTT. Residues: CAWSVQLNTEAFF. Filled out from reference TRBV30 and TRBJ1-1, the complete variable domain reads SQTIHQWPATLVQPVGSPLSLECTVEGTSNPNLYWYRQAAGRGLQLLFYSVGIGQISSEVPQNLSASRPQDRQFILSSKKLLLSDSGFYLCAWSVQLNTEAFFGQGTRLTVV.